The entry below gives a single T cell receptor beta chain sequence along with its context. The antigen is undetermined. The data were obtained in a study of T-cell reconstitution after alpha-beta-depleted transplantation in children. Regarding the study as a whole: After transplant, high TCRbeta diversity at day 60 in some patients arose from surviving recipient T cells and thymic progenitors. T-cell counts and diversity at one year following transplant were attributed mainly to newly produced T cells. Several hundred rapidly expanded clones from non-depleted graft cells reportedly supplied alpha-beta T cells about two months post-transplant.

Molecular barcoding with unique molecular identifiers was used for the TCRbeta library. TCRdb redid the calling of the PCR reads with MiXCR, one entry per CDR3 protein. Altogether 900,000 or so distinct CDR3 sequences are present, 15% to 20% being singletons, with the ten largest covering roughly 5%. CDR1 is SEHNR and CDR2 is FQNEAQ in the germline V gene (reference sequence). Trimming removed 1 base from V and 4 bases from J, with 10 bases in between. This CDR3 spans 14 amino acids. Specimen: PBMCs, mostly from graft donor cells, collected 360 days after TCRalphabeta/CD19-depleted stem cell transplant. This sequence was found in a male patient aged 10 to 17 who had a stem cell transplant for acute lymphoblastic leukemia, so the T cells may come from the graft donor. The J gene is TRBJ2-5, the V gene TRBV7-9, with D possibly being TRBD2 (6 bases). The CDR3 coding sequence is TGTGCCAGCAGCTTAGTCGGGAGCTCAGAGACCCAGTACTTC. Protein: CASSLVGSSETQYF.